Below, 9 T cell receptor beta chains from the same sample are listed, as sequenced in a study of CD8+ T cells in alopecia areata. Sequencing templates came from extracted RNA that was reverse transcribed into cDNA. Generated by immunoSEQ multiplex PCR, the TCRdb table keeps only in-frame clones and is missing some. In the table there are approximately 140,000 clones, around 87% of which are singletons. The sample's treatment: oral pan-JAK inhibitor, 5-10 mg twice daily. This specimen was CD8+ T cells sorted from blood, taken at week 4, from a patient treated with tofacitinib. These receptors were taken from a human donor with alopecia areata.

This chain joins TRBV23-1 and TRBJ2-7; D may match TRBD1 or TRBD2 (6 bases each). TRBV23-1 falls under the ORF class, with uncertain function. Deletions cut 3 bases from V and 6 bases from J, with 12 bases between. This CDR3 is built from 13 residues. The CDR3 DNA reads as TGCGCCAGCAGTCACCGGGGGCAGGGCGAGCAGTACTTC. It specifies CASSHRGQGEQYF.

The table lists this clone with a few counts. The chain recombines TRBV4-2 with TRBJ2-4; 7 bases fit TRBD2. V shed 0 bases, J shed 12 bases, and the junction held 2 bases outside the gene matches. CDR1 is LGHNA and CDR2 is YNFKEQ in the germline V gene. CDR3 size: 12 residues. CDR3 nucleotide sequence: TGTGCCAGCAGCCAAGAGGGGGGGTATCAGTACTTC. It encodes CASSQEGGYQYF.

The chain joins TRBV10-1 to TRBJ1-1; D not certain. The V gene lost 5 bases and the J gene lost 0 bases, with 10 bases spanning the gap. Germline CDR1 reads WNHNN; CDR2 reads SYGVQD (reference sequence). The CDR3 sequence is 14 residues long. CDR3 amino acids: CASSRTALNTEAFF. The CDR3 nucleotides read TGCGCCAGCAGTCGGACGGCCCTGAACACTGAAGCTTTCTTT.

The chain's CDR3 is CASSLSVGHYFPYEQYF. The CDR3 DNA sequence: TGTGCCAGCAGTTTATCGGTCGGCCATTATTTCCCCTACGAGCAGTACTTC. This rearrangement joins TRBV27 to TRBJ2-7; D call uncertain. Germline CDR1 MNHEY, CDR2 SMNVEV (reference sequence). The CDR3 covers 17 residues. V was clipped by 0 bases and J by 2 bases, with 17 bases between them.

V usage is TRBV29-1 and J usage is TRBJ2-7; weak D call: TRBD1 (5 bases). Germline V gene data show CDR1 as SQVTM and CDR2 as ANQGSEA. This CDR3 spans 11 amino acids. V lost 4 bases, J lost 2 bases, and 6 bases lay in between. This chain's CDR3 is CSVGQPYEQYF. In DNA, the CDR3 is TGCAGCGTTGGACAGCCCTACGAGCAGTACTTC.

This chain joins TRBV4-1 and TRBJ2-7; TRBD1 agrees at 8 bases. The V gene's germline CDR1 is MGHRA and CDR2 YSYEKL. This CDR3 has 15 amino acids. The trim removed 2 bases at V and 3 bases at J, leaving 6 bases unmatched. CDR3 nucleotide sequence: TGCGCCAGCAGCCAAATACAGGGGGAATTCTACGAGCAGTACTTC. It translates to CASSQIQGEFYEQYF.

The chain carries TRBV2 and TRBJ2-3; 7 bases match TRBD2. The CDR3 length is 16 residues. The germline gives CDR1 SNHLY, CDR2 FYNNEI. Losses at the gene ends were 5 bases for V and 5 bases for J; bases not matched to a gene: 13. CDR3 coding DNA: TGTGCCAGCAGTCCCCAGCGGGGAATGGACCAAGATACGCAGTATTTT. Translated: CASSPQRGMDQDTQYF.

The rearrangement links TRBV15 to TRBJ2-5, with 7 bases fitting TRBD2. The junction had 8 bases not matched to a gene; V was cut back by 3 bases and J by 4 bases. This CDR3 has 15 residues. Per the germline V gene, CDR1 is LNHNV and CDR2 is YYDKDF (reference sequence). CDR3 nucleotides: TGTGCCACCAGCAGTTGGGGGGGAGCGGTAGAGACCCAGTACTTC. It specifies CATSSWGGAVETQYF.

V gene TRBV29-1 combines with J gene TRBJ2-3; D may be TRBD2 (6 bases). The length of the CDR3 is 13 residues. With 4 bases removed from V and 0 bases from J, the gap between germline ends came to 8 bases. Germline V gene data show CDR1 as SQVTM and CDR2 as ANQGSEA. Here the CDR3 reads CSVAGTSTDTQYF. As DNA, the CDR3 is TGCAGCGTTGCAGGGACTAGCACAGATACGCAGTATTTT.